Following are 22 T cell receptor beta chains from one sample sequenced in a study of shared clonotypes between healthy human individuals. Some clones are missing from TCRdb's copy, which holds only in-frame ones; the method was immunoSEQ multiplex PCR. The repertoire consists of about 610,000 clones, with approximately 96% occurring once and the leading ten covering more than 0.085%. Naive CD8 isolation took CD45RO-negative cells positively selected for CCR7 and excluded terminally differentiated effector memory CD45RA+ cells. The sequenced material came from naive CD8+ T cells sorted from blood. These receptor sequences come from a woman under 40 in good health.

The chain joins TRBV4-1 to TRBJ2-1; 13 bases are a match to TRBD2. The V segment lost 3 bases and the J segment 8 bases; nucleotides outside the gene matches: 7. CDR3 size: 16 residues. Per the germline V gene, CDR1 is MGHRA and CDR2 is YSYEKL. CDR3 sequence: CASSHKLGTSGDEQFF. The CDR3 DNA reads TGCGCCAGCAGCCATAAGCTAGGGACTAGCGGGGATGAGCAGTTCTTC.

V and J are TRBV29-1 and TRBJ2-1; 9 bases fit TRBD2. The CDR3 totals 15 residues. Trimming at V came to 3 bases and at J to 2 bases, leaving 5 bases not matched to a gene. Per the germline V gene, CDR1 is SQVTM and CDR2 is ANQGSEA. The CDR3 spells CSVELWTSAYNEQFF. In DNA form, the CDR3 reads TGCAGCGTTGAGCTTTGGACTAGCGCCTACAATGAGCAGTTCTTC.

The chain uses TRBV27 and TRBJ2-2, with D possibly TRBD2 on 6 matching bases. CDR1 is MNHEY and CDR2 is SMNVEV in the germline V gene (reference sequence). V was cut by 2 bases and J by 7 bases, with 11 bases left in between. The CDR3 runs 14 residues. Here the CDR3 reads CASSLGGKGGELFF. CDR3 DNA sequence: TGTGCCAGCAGTTTAGGGGGGAAGGGCGGGGAGCTGTTTTTT.

The sample holds one count of this clone. The chain joins TRBV27 to TRBJ1-2; no reliable D call. This CDR3 has 13 amino acids. The V and J ends lost 2 bases and 3 bases respectively, with 7 bases between them. CDR1 is MNHEY, CDR2 SMNVEV, per germline (reference sequence). The CDR3 is CASSLTGYYGYTF. The CDR3 coding sequence is TGTGCCAGCAGTTTAACCGGGTACTATGGCTACACCTTC.

This rearrangement joins TRBV9 to TRBJ1-2; D perhaps matches TRBD1 (5 bases). V gave up 3 bases and J gave up 5 bases, with 29 bases separating them. The CDR3 has 19 amino acids. The germline CDR1 and CDR2 sequences are SGDLS and YYNGEE. CDR3 amino acids: CASSGSHGTRKTNSYGYTF. As DNA, the CDR3 is TGTGCCAGCAGCGGATCCCACGGGACTAGGAAGACGAACTCGTATGGCTACACCTTC.

The CDR3 DNA sequence: TGTGCCAGCAGTGAAGGTGACTACGAGCAGTACTTC. Its translation is CASSEGDYEQYF. The genes are TRBV2 and TRBJ2-5; no definite D call. TRBJ2-7 matches the DNA end more closely, so the J call is doubtful. Germline assignment: CDR1 SNHLY and CDR2 FYNNEI. This CDR3 comprises 12 residues.

The chain has TRBV20-1 and TRBJ2-7; D call uncertain. Trimming took off 6 bases at V and 3 bases at J, with 6 bases between the two ends. This CDR3 is built from 10 residues. CDR1 is DFQATT, CDR2 SNEGSKA, per germline (reference sequence). This CDR3 is CSAHFYEQYF. In nucleotides, the CDR3 is TGCAGTGCCCACTTCTACGAGCAGTACTTC.

The chain links TRBV9 to TRBJ2-3; 9 bases are shared with TRBD1. CDR3 length: 15 residues. In germline, CDR1 is SGDLS, CDR2 YYNGEE. Losses at the gene ends were 3 bases for V and 0 bases for J; bases not matched to a gene: 2. The CDR3 reads CASSATGGSTDTQYF. CDR3 nucleotide sequence: TGTGCCAGCAGCGCGACAGGGGGAAGCACAGATACGCAGTATTTT.

The chain combines TRBV27 with TRBJ2-5; D is perhaps TRBD2 (6 bases). The V gene's germline CDR1 is MNHEY and CDR2 SMNVEV (reference sequence). V was cut by 6 bases and J by 1 base, with 15 bases left in between. CDR3 size: 15 residues. This chain's CDR3 is CASSRRGTFQETQYF. CDR3 coding DNA: TGTGCCAGCAGCAGACGCGGGACTTTCCAAGAGACCCAGTACTTC.

V gene TRBV19 combines with J gene TRBJ2-5; D is perhaps TRBD1 or TRBD2 (5 bases each). The DNA end favors TRBJ2-7, so the J call may be wrong. Germline values: CDR1 LNHDA, CDR2 SQIVND (reference sequence). CDR3 size: 13 residues. DNA of the CDR3: TGTGCCAGCGGGACGGGTAGCTCCTACGAGCAGTACTTC. It specifies CASGTGSSYEQYF.

This clone was seen once. This chain connects TRBV7-3 to TRBJ2-3, with 10 bases aligning to TRBD2. Trimming at V came to 5 bases and at J to 3 bases, leaving 2 bases not matched to a gene. Germline V CDR1 and CDR2: SGHTA, FQGTGA. The CDR3 has 14 residues. DNA of the CDR3: TGTGCCAGCAGCCGAGCGGGAGGGACAGATACGCAGTATTTT. It translates to CASSRAGGTDTQYF.

The chain carries TRBV14 and TRBJ1-1; D gene unclear. This CDR3 has 15 residues. CDR1 is SGHDN, CDR2 FVKESK, per germline. Trimming removed 3 bases from V and 3 bases from J, with 14 bases in between. CDR3 protein: CASSQLKGRDTEAFF. CDR3 nucleotides: TGTGCCAGCAGCCAGCTTAAAGGGAGAGACACTGAAGCTTTCTTT.

In this sample, this clone turned up once. At the DNA level, this CDR3 is encoded by other sequences in the same sample as well. V usage is TRBV11-2 and J usage is TRBJ2-7; no clear D gene. Per the germline V gene, CDR1 is SGHAT and CDR2 is FQNNGV. V gave up 1 base and J gave up 2 bases, with 3 bases separating them. The CDR3 is made up of 12 amino acids. The CDR3 bases are TGTGCCAGCAGCTTAGGGACCTACGAGCAGTACTTC. Translated, it gives CASSLGTYEQYF.

The chain is built from TRBV27 and TRBJ2-7, with D possibly matching TRBD1 (6 bases). Germline assignment: CDR1 MNHEY and CDR2 SMNVEV (reference sequence). The CDR3 spans 16 residues. V lost 8 bases, J lost 0 bases, and 20 bases lay in between. The CDR3 nucleotides are TGTGCCAGCTCGGACAGACATGATCCTGACTCCTACGAGCAGTACTTC. Protein product: CASSDRHDPDSYEQYF.

The chain is built from TRBV2 and TRBJ2-6; D call uncertain. This CDR3 comprises 16 residues. The germline V and J ends were trimmed by 0 bases and 2 bases, with 8 bases remaining between them. Germline CDR1 SNHLY, CDR2 FYNNEI. The CDR3 DNA reads TGTGCCAGCAGTGAAGCGCTTGAGGCTGGGGCCAACGTCCTGACTTTC. Translation gives CASSEALEAGANVLTF.

This chain connects TRBV28 to TRBJ1-5; D ambiguous. Germline V gene sequence: CDR1 MDHEN, CDR2 SYDVKM. The germline V and J ends were trimmed by 8 bases and 1 base, with 12 bases remaining between them. CDR3 length: 14 amino acids. This chain's CDR3 is CASEGPVSNQPQHF. The CDR3 DNA is TGTGCCAGCGAGGGTCCTGTGAGCAATCAGCCCCAGCATTTT.

The chain carries TRBV4-2 and TRBJ1-3; no reliable D call. The CDR3 length is 15 residues. Germline V lookup: CDR1 LGHNA, CDR2 YNFKEQ. V was trimmed by 0 bases and J by 0 bases, leaving 6 bases between them. The CDR3: CASSQERVSGNTIYF. DNA of the CDR3: TGTGCCAGCAGCCAAGAAAGGGTCTCTGGAAACACCATATATTTT.

V usage is TRBV10-1 and J usage is TRBJ1-1; 9 nucleotides line up with TRBD1. The CDR3 runs to 16 residues. Germline lookup yields CDR1 WNHNN and CDR2 SYGVQD (reference sequence). The V and J ends lost 2 bases and 3 bases, in that order; junction bases with no gene match: 7. The CDR3 reads CASSERGTGRDTEAFF. The CDR3 bases are TGCGCCAGCAGTGAGCGTGGGACAGGGAGAGACACTGAAGCTTTCTTT.

V and J are TRBV2 and TRBJ2-7; 8 bases match TRBD2. The CDR3 spans 13 residues. The junction had 6 bases not matched to a gene; V was cut back by 7 bases and J by 4 bases. Per the germline V gene, CDR1 is SNHLY and CDR2 is FYNNEI. In nucleotides, the CDR3 is TGTGCCAGCACCGTAGCGGGAAGTTACGAGCAGTACTTC. Translating gives CASTVAGSYEQYF.

This chain links TRBV4-2 with TRBJ1-1, with 11 bases aligning to TRBD1. This CDR3 region has 16 residues. The V gene end was trimmed by 4 bases and the J gene end by 4 bases; junction bases not matched to a gene: 8. The germline V gene has CDR1 LGHNA and CDR2 YNFKEQ. CDR3: CASSPGQGAEGTEAFF. DNA for the CDR3: TGTGCCAGCAGCCCCGGACAGGGGGCGGAGGGCACTGAAGCTTTCTTT.

About this clone: The sample has other DNA sequences that encode this CDR3 too. This sequence joins TRBV6-5 and TRBJ2-7; 10 nucleotides align to TRBD2. J gave up 3 bases and V 0 bases, and 2 bases lay outside the gene matches. Germline V gives CDR1 MNHEY, CDR2 SVGAGI. The CDR3 consists of 15 residues. CDR3 nucleotides: TGTGCCAGCAGTTACTCGGCTAGCGGGAGCTACGAGCAGTACTTC. The encoded protein is CASSYSASGSYEQYF.

The chain has TRBV5-8 and TRBJ2-7, with 9 nucleotides matching TRBD2. Unmatched junction bases numbered 6, after V lost 0 bases and J lost 2 bases. Germline lookup yields CDR1 SGHTS and CDR2 YDEGEE. The CDR3 spans 16 residues. The CDR3: CASSLAVREGAYEQYF. The CDR3 DNA follows: TGTGCCAGCAGCTTGGCCGTGCGGGAGGGGGCCTACGAGCAGTACTTC. Filled out from reference TRBV5-8 and TRBJ2-7, the complete variable domain reads EAGVTQSPTHLIKTRGQQATLRCSPISGHTSVYWYQQALGLGLQFLLWYDEGEERNRGNFPPRFSGRQFPNYSSELNVNALELEDSALYLCASSLAVREGAYEQYFGPGTRLTVT.